A selection of T cell receptor beta chains follows, all from one sample in a study of blood T cell repertoires in COVID-19. TCRdb keeps only in-frame clones here, not all; method: immunoSEQ multiplex PCR. Of just over 50,000 clones listed, approximately 84% were seen once; the top ten hold around a sixth. Material for sequencing was peripheral blood. These receptors were taken from a human donor with active COVID-19. The donor label of this sample is uncertain. CDR3s include the opening cysteine and the closing phenylalanine or tryptophan. The order of the fields is D gene, J gene, clone size, V gene, CDR3 DNA, CDR3 protein. The D gene is left open where the match is weak. Expanded clones get a size class; other rows say once, few or many, or leave the size out.

D gene: NA
J gene: TRBJ1-4
clone size: NA
V gene: TRBV7-2
CDR3 DNA: TGTGCCAGCAGCTTATTTCCCGGAACTAATGAAAAACTGTTTTTT
CDR3 protein: CASSLFPGTNEKLFF

D gene: TRBD1
J gene: TRBJ1-2
clone size: few
V gene: TRBV2
CDR3 DNA: TGTGCCAGCAATATACAGGGGATCGATGGCTACACCTTC
CDR3 protein: CASNIQGIDGYTF

D gene: TRBD1
J gene: TRBJ1-1
clone size: NA
V gene: TRBV6-5
CDR3 DNA: TGTGCCAGCAGTTACTCTCGGACAGGGGGCCTCACTGAAGCTTTCTTT
CDR3 protein: CASSYSRTGGLTEAFF

D gene: TRBD1
J gene: TRBJ2-7
clone size: NA
V gene: TRBV3-1/TRBV3-2
CDR3 DNA: TGTGCCAGCAGCCAGGACAGGGGACACGAGCAGTACTTC
CDR3 protein: CASSQDRGHEQYF

D gene: NA
J gene: TRBJ1-1
clone size: NA
V gene: TRBV6-5
CDR3 DNA: TGTGCCAGCAGTTACGCGAACAGGGAAACTGAAGCTTTCTTT
CDR3 protein: CASSYANRETEAFF

D gene: NA
J gene: TRBJ2-7
clone size: NA
V gene: TRBV5-1
CDR3 DNA: TGCGCCAGCAGCTTGCCCCAGGGGAACGACGAGCAGTACTTC
CDR3 protein: CASSLPQGNDEQYF

D gene: TRBD1
J gene: TRBJ1-6
clone size: NA
V gene: TRBV9
CDR3 DNA: TGTGCCAGCAGCGCCCGGGGGGGACAGAATTCACCCCTCCACTTT
CDR3 protein: CASSARGGQNSPLHF

D gene: TRBD1
J gene: TRBJ1-6
clone size: NA
V gene: TRBV9
CDR3 DNA: TGTGCCAGCGGCCAATTCGACAGGGGCTATAATTCACCCCTCCACTTT
CDR3 protein: CASGQFDRGYNSPLHF

D gene: NA
J gene: TRBJ2-3
clone size: NA
V gene: TRBV7-2
CDR3 DNA: TGTGCCAGCAGCTTAACGGGGTGGGCAGATACGCAGTATTTT
CDR3 protein: CASSLTGWADTQYF

D gene: TRBD1
J gene: TRBJ2-7
clone size: NA
V gene: TRBV18
CDR3 DNA: TGTGCCAGCTCACCACCGGGACAGGGGTACGAGCAGTACTTC
CDR3 protein: CASSPPGQGYEQYF

D gene: NA
J gene: TRBJ2-7
clone size: NA
V gene: TRBV5-1
CDR3 DNA: TGCGCCAGCAGCTTAGGTTCTGACAGGACGCAGTACTTC
CDR3 protein: CASSLGSDRTQYF

D gene: TRBD1
J gene: TRBJ1-2
clone size: NA
V gene: TRBV6-1
CDR3 DNA: TGTGCCAGCAGTGAAACCCTAACAGGGGTTGGCGGCTACACCTTC
CDR3 protein: CASSETLTGVGGYTF

D gene: TRBD2
J gene: TRBJ2-5
clone size: NA
V gene: TRBV19
CDR3 DNA: TGTGCCAGTAGTCTGGGACTAGCGGACCAAGAGACCCAGTACTTC
CDR3 protein: CASSLGLADQETQYF

D gene: NA
J gene: TRBJ2-7
clone size: NA
V gene: TRBV21-1
CDR3 DNA: TGTGCCAGCAGCAAACCCCCGGACAGACAATACGAGCAGTACTTC
CDR3 protein: CASSKPPDRQYEQYF

D gene: TRBD2
J gene: TRBJ2-7
clone size: NA
V gene: TRBV10-1
CDR3 DNA: TGCGCCAGCAGTGCCCCCCGGGGAGGGTACCCTACCTACGAGCAGTACTTC
CDR3 protein: CASSAPRGGYPTYEQYF

D gene: TRBD2
J gene: TRBJ2-7
clone size: NA
V gene: TRBV4-1
CDR3 DNA: TGCGCCAGCAGTCACGGACTAGCGGGGGTCGATGGGGAGCAGTACTTC
CDR3 protein: CASSHGLAGVDGEQYF

D gene: NA
J gene: TRBJ1-1
clone size: NA
V gene: TRBV19
CDR3 DNA: TGTGCCAGTAGACAACGGACAAGAAACACTGAAGCTTTCTTT
CDR3 protein: CASRQRTRNTEAFF

D gene: NA
J gene: TRBJ1-4
clone size: NA
V gene: TRBV7-7
CDR3 DNA: TGTGCTAGCAGCCCCGGACAAACAACTAATGAAAAACTGTTTTTT
CDR3 protein: CASSPGQTTNEKLFF

D gene: TRBD1
J gene: TRBJ2-1
clone size: NA
V gene: TRBV5-6
CDR3 DNA: TGTGCCAGCAGCTTCGGACAGGGATCCTACAATGAGCAGTTCTTC
CDR3 protein: CASSFGQGSYNEQFF

D gene: NA
J gene: TRBJ2-2
clone size: NA
V gene: TRBV9
CDR3 DNA: TGTGCCAGCAGCACCCGGGGGTGGGGAGGAAACACCGGGGAGCTGTTTTTT
CDR3 protein: CASSTRGWGGNTGELFF

D gene: TRBD1
J gene: TRBJ1-1
clone size: NA
V gene: TRBV18
CDR3 DNA: TGTGCCAGCTCGCCTGGGGGGACAGTCGGAGCTTTCTTT
CDR3 protein: CASSPGGTVGAFF

D gene: NA
J gene: TRBJ2-7
clone size: NA
V gene: TRBV5-4
CDR3 DNA: TGTGCCAGCAGCTTTACCCGGGGGGCTGCGGGCGAGCAGTACTTC
CDR3 protein: CASSFTRGAAGEQYF

D gene: NA
J gene: TRBJ1-1
clone size: NA
V gene: TRBV28
CDR3 DNA: TGTGCCAGCAGTTTAACTAGGGTTGGGTTAACTGAAGCTTTCTTT
CDR3 protein: CASSLTRVGLTEAFF

D gene: NA
J gene: TRBJ1-1
clone size: NA
V gene: TRBV18
CDR3 DNA: TGTGCCAGCTCAATGATGCAGGGAAGCACTGAAGCTTTCTTT
CDR3 protein: CASSMMQGSTEAFF

D gene: NA
J gene: TRBJ2-2
clone size: NA
V gene: TRBV24-1
CDR3 DNA: TGTGCCACCAGTGATACCCGACAGGGAGGCACCGGGGAGCTGTTTTTT
CDR3 protein: CATSDTRQGGTGELFF

D gene: NA
J gene: TRBJ1-3
clone size: NA
V gene: TRBV7-6
CDR3 DNA: TGTGCCAGCAGCCCGACAGTTATCCCTGGAAACACCATATATTTT
CDR3 protein: CASSPTVIPGNTIYF

D gene: NA
J gene: TRBJ2-1
clone size: NA
V gene: TRBV19
CDR3 DNA: TGTGCCAGTAGTATGTCGTCTAGCTCCAATGAGCAGTTCTTC
CDR3 protein: CASSMSSSSNEQFF

D gene: NA
J gene: TRBJ2-6
clone size: NA
V gene: TRBV19
CDR3 DNA: TGTGCCAGTAGTATTCTTCCCGGCTCTGGGGCCAACGTCCTGACTTTC
CDR3 protein: CASSILPGSGANVLTF

D gene: TRBD2
J gene: TRBJ2-7
clone size: NA
V gene: TRBV7-3
CDR3 DNA: TGTGCCAGCAGCTTAACGGGGGTTGGGTCTAGCGGTTCCTACGAGCAGTACTTC
CDR3 protein: CASSLTGVGSSGSYEQYF

D gene: NA
J gene: TRBJ1-4
clone size: NA
V gene: TRBV10-3
CDR3 DNA: TGTGCCATCAGTGAGCCCAGGAATGAAAAACTGTTTTTT
CDR3 protein: CAISEPRNEKLFF

D gene: NA
J gene: TRBJ1-5
clone size: once
V gene: TRBV19
CDR3 DNA: TGTGCCAGTAGTCGGGGAGACTTCAATCAGCCCCAGCATTTT
CDR3 protein: CASSRGDFNQPQHF

D gene: NA
J gene: TRBJ1-1
clone size: NA
V gene: TRBV5-1
CDR3 DNA: TGCGCCAGCAGCCCCGTCCGGGAAGCTTTGAGCATGAACACTGAAGCTTTCTTT
CDR3 protein: CASSPVREALSMNTEAFF

D gene: NA
J gene: TRBJ1-1
clone size: NA
V gene: TRBV29-1
CDR3 DNA: TGCAGCGTGAAACACGCGAAGCGAGGGACTGAAGCTTTCTTT
CDR3 protein: CSVKHAKRGTEAFF

D gene: TRBD1
J gene: TRBJ2-2
clone size: NA
V gene: TRBV19
CDR3 DNA: TGTGCCAGTAGGCGGACAGGGGGGTCCGGGGAGCTGTTTTTT
CDR3 protein: CASRRTGGSGELFF

D gene: TRBD2
J gene: TRBJ2-1
clone size: NA
V gene: TRBV12-3/TRBV12-4
CDR3 DNA: TGTGCCAGCAGTATACTGAGCGGGGGTGAGCAGTTCTTC
CDR3 protein: CASSILSGGEQFF